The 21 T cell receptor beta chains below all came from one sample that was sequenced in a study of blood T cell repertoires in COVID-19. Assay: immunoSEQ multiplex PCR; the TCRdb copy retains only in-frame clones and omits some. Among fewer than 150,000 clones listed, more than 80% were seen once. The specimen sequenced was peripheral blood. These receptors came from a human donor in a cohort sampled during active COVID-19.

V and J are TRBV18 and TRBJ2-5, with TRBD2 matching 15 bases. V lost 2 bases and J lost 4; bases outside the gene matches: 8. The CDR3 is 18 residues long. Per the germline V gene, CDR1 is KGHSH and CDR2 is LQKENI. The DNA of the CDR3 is TGTGCCAGCTCACCAAGGACTAGCGGGGGGGCCTCCGGAGAGACCCAGTACTTC. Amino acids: CASSPRTSGGASGETQYF.

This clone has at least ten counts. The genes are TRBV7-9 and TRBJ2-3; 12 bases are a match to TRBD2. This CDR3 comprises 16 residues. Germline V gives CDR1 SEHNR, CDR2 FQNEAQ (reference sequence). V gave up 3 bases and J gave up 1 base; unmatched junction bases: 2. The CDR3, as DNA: TGTGCCAGCAGCTTGACTAGCGGGGGCCGCACAGATACGCAGTATTTT. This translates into CASSLTSGGRTDTQYF.

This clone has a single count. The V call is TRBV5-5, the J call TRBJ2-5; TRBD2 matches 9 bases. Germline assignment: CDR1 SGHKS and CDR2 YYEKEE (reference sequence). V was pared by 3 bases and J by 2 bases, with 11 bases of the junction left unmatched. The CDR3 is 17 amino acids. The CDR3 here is CASSYASGGSLQETQYF. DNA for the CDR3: TGTGCCAGCAGCTACGCCAGCGGGGGGTCTTTACAAGAGACCCAGTACTTC.

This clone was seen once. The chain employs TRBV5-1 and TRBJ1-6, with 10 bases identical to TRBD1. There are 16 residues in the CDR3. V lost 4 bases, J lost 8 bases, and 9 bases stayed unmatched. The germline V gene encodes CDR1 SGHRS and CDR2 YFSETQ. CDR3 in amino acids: CASSPISGTGDSPLHF. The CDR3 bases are TGCGCCAGCAGCCCAATATCCGGGACAGGGGATTCACCCCTCCACTTT.

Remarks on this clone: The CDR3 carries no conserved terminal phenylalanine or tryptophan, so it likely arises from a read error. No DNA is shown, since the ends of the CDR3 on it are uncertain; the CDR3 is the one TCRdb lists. CDR3 protein: CSVDANQKGLVV. V and J are TRBV29-1 and TRBJ2-3; TRBD2 is taken as the D call from the table, unchecked against the DNA. The CDR3 totals 12 residues, both ends included. Per the germline V gene, CDR1 is SQVTM and CDR2 is ANQGSEA.

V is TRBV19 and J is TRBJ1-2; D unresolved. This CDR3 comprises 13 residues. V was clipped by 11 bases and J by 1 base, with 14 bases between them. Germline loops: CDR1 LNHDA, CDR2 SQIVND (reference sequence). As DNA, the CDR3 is TGTGCCGCCAGTAAGGAGGGTAACTATGGCTACACCTTC. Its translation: CAASKEGNYGYTF.

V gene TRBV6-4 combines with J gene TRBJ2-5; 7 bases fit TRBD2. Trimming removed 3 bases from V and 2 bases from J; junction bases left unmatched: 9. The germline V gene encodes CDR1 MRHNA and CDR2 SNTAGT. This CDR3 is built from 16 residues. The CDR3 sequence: CASSESSGGGQETQYF. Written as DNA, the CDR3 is TGTGCCAGCAGTGAATCGTCTGGCGGGGGACAAGAGACCCAGTACTTC.

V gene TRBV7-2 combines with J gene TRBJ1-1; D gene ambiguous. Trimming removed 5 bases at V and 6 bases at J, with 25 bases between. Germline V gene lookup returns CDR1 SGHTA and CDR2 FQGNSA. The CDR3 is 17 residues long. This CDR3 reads CASSPSGRVGVRAEAFF. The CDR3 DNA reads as TGTGCCAGCAGCCCATCAGGTAGGGTGGGAGTTCGCGCTGAAGCTTTCTTT.

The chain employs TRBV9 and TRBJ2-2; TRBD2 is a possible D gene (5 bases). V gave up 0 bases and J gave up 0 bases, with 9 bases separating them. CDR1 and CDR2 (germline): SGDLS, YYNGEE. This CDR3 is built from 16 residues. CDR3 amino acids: CASSVEAVPNTGELFF. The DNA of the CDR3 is TGTGCCAGCAGCGTAGAAGCGGTGCCGAACACCGGGGAGCTGTTTTTT. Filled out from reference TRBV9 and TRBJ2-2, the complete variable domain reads DSGVTQTPKHLITATGQRVTLRCSPRSGDLSVYWYQQSLDQGLQFLIQYYNGEERAKGNILERFSAQQFPDLHSELNLSSLELGDSALYFCASSVEAVPNTGELFFGEGSRLTVL.

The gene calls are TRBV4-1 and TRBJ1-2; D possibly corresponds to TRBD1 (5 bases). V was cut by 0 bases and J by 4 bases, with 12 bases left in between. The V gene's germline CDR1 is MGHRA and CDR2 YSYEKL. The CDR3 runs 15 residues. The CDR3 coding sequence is TGCGCCAGCAGCCAAGACTTCAGGGCCTCCTATGGCTACACCTTC. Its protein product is CASSQDFRASYGYTF.

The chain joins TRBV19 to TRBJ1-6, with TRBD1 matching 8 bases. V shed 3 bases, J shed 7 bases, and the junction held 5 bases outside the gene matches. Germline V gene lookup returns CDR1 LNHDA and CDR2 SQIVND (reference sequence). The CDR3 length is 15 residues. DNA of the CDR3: TGTGCCAGTAGTATCCTCGGGACAGGAAATTCACCCCTCCACTTT. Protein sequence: CASSILGTGNSPLHF.

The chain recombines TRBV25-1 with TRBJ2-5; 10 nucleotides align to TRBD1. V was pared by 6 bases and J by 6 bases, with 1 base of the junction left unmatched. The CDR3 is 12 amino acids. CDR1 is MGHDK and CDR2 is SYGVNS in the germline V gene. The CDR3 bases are TGTGCCAGCAGGGGACAGGGGAAGACCCAGTACTTC. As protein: CASRGQGKTQYF.

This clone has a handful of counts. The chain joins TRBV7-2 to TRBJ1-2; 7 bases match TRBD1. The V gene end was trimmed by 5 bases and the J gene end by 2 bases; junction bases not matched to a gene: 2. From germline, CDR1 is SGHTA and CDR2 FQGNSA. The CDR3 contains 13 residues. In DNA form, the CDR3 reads TGTGCCAGCAGCCAACAGGGGAACTATGGCTACACCTTC. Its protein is CASSQQGNYGYTF.

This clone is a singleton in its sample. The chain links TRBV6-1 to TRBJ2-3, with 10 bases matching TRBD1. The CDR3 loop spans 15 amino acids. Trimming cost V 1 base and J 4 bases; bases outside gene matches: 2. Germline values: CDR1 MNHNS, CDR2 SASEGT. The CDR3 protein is CASSEGQGASDTQYF. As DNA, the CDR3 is TGTGCCAGCAGTGAAGGACAGGGGGCTTCAGATACGCAGTATTTT.

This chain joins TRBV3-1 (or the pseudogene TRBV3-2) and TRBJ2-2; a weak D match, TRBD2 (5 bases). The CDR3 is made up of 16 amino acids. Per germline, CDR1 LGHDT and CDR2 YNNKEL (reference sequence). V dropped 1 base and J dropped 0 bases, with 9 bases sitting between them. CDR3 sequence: CASSQVRVSNTGELFF. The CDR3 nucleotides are TGTGCCAGCAGCCAAGTGCGGGTTTCGAACACCGGGGAGCTGTTTTTT.

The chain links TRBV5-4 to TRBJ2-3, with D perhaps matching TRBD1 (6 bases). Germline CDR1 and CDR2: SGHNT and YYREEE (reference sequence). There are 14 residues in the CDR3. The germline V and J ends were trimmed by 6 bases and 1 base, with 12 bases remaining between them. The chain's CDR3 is CASNRQDRTDTQYF. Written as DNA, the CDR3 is TGTGCCAGCAACCGACAGGACCGCACAGATACGCAGTATTTT.

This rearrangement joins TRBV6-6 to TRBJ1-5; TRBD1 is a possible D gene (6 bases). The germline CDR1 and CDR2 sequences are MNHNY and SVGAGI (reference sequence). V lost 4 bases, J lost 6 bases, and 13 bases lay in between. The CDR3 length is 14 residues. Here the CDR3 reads CASSLQGFGQPQHF. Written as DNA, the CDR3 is TGTGCCAGCAGTTTACAGGGTTTTGGTCAGCCCCAGCATTTT.

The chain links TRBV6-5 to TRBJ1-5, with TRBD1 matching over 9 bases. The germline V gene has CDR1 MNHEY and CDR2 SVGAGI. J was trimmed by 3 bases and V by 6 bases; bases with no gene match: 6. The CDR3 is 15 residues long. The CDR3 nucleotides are TGTGCCAGCAGGCCCACAGGGGGCGTCAATCAGCCCCAGCATTTT. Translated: CASRPTGGVNQPQHF.

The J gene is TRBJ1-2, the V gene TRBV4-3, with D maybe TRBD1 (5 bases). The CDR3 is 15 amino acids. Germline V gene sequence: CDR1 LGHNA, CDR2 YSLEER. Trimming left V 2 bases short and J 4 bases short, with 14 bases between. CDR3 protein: CASSQQVTAFYGYTF. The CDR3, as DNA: TGCGCCAGCAGCCAACAGGTGACAGCCTTCTATGGCTACACCTTC.

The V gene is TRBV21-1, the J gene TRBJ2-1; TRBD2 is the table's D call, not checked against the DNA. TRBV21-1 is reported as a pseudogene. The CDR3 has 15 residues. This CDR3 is CATPHTSVGYNEQFF. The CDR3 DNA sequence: TGTGCCACCCCCCATACTAGCGTCGGATACAATGAGCAGTTCTTC.

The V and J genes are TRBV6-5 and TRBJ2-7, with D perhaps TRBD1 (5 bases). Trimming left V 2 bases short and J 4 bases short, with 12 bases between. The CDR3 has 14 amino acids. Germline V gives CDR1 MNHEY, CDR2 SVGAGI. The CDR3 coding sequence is TGTGCCAGCAGTTACCAGGGCAGACGGTACGAGCAGTACTTC. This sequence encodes CASSYQGRRYEQYF.